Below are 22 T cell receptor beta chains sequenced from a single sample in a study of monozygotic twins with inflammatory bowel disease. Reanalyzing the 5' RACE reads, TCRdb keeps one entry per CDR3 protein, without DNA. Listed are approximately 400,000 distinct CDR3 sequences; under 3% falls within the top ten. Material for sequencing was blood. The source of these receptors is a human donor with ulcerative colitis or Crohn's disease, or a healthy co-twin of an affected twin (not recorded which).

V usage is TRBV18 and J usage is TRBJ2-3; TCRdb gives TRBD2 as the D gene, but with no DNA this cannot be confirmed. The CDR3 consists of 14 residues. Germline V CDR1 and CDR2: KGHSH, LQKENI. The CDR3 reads CASFTGGVPDTQYF.

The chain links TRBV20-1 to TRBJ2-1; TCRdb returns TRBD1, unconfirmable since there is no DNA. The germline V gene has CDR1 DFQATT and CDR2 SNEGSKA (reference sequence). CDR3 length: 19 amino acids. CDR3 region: CSARDLYSQEEGALDEQFF.

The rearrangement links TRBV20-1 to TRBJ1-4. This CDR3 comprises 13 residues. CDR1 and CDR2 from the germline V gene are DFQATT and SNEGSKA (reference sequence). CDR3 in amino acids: CSAGQPTNEKLFF.

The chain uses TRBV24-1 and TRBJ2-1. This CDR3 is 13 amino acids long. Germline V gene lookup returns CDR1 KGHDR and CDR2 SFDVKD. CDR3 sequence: CATSDFEYNEQFF.

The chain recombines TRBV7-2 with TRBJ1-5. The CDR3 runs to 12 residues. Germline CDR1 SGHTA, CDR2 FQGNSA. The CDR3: CASSLAHQPQHF.

CDR3 sequence reads: CASSLDLAPETQYF. V is TRBV5-1 and J is TRBJ2-5. The germline gives CDR1 SGHRS, CDR2 YFSETQ. CDR3 length: 14 residues.

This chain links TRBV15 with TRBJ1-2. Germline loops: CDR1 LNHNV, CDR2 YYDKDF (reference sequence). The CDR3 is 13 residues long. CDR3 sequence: CATSRERISGYTF.

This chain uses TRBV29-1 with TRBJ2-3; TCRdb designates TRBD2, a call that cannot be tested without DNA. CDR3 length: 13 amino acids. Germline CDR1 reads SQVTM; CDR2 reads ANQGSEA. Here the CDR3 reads CSVAKGRTDTQYF.

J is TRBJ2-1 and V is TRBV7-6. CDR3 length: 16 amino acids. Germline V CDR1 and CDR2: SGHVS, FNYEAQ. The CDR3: CASSLTSGSIGNEQFF.

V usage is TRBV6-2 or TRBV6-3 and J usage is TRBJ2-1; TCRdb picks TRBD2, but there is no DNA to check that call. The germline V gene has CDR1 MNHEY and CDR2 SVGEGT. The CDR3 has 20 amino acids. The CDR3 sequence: CASSHRAGLTSGRLYNEQFF.

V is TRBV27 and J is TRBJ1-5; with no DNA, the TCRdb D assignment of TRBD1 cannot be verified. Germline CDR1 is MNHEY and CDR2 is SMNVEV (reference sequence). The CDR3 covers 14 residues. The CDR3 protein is CASSGTGVAQPQHF.

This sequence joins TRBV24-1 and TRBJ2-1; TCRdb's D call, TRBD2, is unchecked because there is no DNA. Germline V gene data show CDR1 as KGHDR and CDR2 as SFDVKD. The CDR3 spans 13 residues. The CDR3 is CATSEGDPGQQFF.

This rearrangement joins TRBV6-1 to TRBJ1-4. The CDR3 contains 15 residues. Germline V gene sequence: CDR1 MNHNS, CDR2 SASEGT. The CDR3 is CASSEVLRRQEKLFF.

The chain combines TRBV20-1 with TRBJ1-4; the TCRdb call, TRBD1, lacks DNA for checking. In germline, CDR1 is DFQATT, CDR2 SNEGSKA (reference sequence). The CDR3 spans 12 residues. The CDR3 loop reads CSARIGAEKLFF.

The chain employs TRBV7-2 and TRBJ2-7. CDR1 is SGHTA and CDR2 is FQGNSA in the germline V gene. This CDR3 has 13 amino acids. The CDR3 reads CASSSRVLYEQYF.

CDR3: CASSQVTGELFF. The chain combines TRBV4-2 with TRBJ2-2. Germline V gene lookup returns CDR1 LGHNA and CDR2 YNFKEQ. The CDR3 has 12 amino acids.

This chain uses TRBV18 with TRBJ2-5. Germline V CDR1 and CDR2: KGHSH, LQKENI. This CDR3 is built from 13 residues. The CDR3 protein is CASSPSHKETQYF.

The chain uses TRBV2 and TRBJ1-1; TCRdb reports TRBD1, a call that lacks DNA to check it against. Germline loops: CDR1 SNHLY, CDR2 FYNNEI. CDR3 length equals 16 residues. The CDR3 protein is CASIWFPTGADTEAFF.

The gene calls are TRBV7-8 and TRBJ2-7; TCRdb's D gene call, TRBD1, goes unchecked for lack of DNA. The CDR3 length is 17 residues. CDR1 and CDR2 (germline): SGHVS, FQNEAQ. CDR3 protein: CASSLGGGSGFTYEQYF.

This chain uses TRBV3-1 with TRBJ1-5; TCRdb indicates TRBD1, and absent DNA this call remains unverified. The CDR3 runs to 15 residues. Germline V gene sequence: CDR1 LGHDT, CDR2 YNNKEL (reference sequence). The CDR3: CASSHGTDRNQPQHF.

The CDR3 reads CASSFMGLAGVYNEQFF. The chain is built from TRBV6-5 and TRBJ2-1; the TCRdb D gene call, TRBD2, has no DNA to confirm it. Germline CDR1 reads MNHEY; CDR2 reads SVGAGI. The CDR3 has 17 amino acids.

This chain's CDR3 is CASSLDPSTDTQYF. This chain links TRBV5-1 with TRBJ2-3. From germline, CDR1 is SGHRS and CDR2 YFSETQ. The CDR3 has 14 amino acids.